Presented here are 18 T cell receptor beta chains from one specimen sequenced in a study of OX40 agonist ivuxolimab in advanced cancers. This table comes from immunoSEQ multiplex PCR, and its TCRdb copy is limited to in-frame clones, with some not included. The sample holds around 45,000 clones, about 80% seen once. The sequenced sample was CD4+ or CD8+ T cells sorted from blood, obtained in a trial of the OX40 agonist ivuxolimab. The receptors derive from an adult with an advanced solid tumor such as melanoma, head and neck, liver or kidney cancer.

V and J are TRBV11-3 and TRBJ1-4; 7 positions agree with TRBD1. With 1 base clipped from V and 8 bases from J, the junction kept 7 bases outside the gene matches. This CDR3 is 15 amino acids long. Germline-derived CDR1 and CDR2 are SGHNT and YENEEA. CDR3: CASSLGNRGGEKLFF. CDR3 DNA sequence: TGTGCCAGCAGCTTAGGGAACAGGGGAGGAGAAAAACTGTTTTTT.

The V and J genes are TRBV5-1 and TRBJ1-2; the D is unclear. CDR3 size: 13 residues. V dropped 3 bases and J dropped 7 bases, with 13 bases sitting between them. Germline CDR1 is SGHRS and CDR2 is YFSETQ. The CDR3 reads CASSWRAEGGYTF. The CDR3 DNA is TGCGCCAGCAGCTGGAGGGCTGAAGGTGGCTACACCTTC.

The rearrangement links TRBV28 to TRBJ2-6, with D possibly matching TRBD1 (6 bases). The germline V gene has CDR1 MDHEN and CDR2 SYDVKM. V dropped 7 bases and J dropped 2 bases, with 12 bases sitting between them. The CDR3 spans 15 residues. The chain's CDR3 is CASNLSGAGANVLTF. Written as DNA, the CDR3 is TGTGCCAGCAACCTTTCAGGGGCTGGGGCCAACGTCCTGACTTTC.

The gene calls are TRBV6-1 and TRBJ2-7; D is unresolved. Germline values: CDR1 MNHNS, CDR2 SASEGT. Between the trimmed V and J ends, which lost 4 bases and 2 bases, there was a span of 9 bases. There are 13 residues in the CDR3. CDR3 bases: TGTGCCAGCAGTGTAGGCAGCCCCTACGAGCAGTACTTC. Residues: CASSVGSPYEQYF.

The gene calls are TRBV7-2 and TRBJ1-1; D call uncertain. Germline V lookup: CDR1 SGHTA, CDR2 FQGNSA. V lost 4 bases and J 1 base, leaving 13 bases between the germline ends. The CDR3 contains 15 residues. The CDR3 nucleotides are TGTGCCAGCAGCTCTAGTGGAAACCCGAACACTGAAGCTTTCTTT. This translates into CASSSSGNPNTEAFF.

This clone was observed a few times. This chain joins TRBV28 and TRBJ2-1; 13 positions match TRBD2. The CDR3 spans 15 residues. In germline, CDR1 is MDHEN, CDR2 SYDVKM. With V trimmed by 5 bases and J by 8 bases, 6 bases remained unmatched. CDR3 bases: TGTGCCAGCAGTCCTGGACTAGCGGGAGTCTATGAGCAGTTCTTC. Its protein product is CASSPGLAGVYEQFF.

This chain connects TRBV7-9 to TRBJ2-3, with TRBD1 matching 10 bases. Germline V gives CDR1 SEHNR, CDR2 FQNEAQ (reference sequence). The CDR3 runs to 15 residues. V was clipped by 6 bases and J by 2 bases; unmatched bases: 5. The CDR3 region is CASSPGQGNTDTQYF. As DNA, the CDR3 is TGTGCCAGCAGTCCGGGACAGGGGAACACAGATACGCAGTATTTT.

This sequence joins TRBV7-8 and TRBJ1-2; a weak D match, TRBD1 (5 bases). CDR3 size: 12 residues. Trimming pared 4 bases from V and 5 bases from J, leaving 8 bases between. CDR1 and CDR2 (germline): SGHVS, FQNEAQ. The CDR3 DNA reads TGTGCCAGCAGCTATCAGGGTTATGGCTACACCTTC. It specifies CASSYQGYGYTF.

This chain connects TRBV7-9 to TRBJ2-7; D is perhaps TRBD1 (6 bases). This CDR3 has 15 residues. Trimming removed 5 bases from V and 2 bases from J, with 16 bases in between. CDR1 is SEHNR and CDR2 is FQNEAQ in the germline V gene (reference sequence). The CDR3 sequence is CASSPPDRVTYEQYF. CDR3 nucleotides: TGTGCCAGCAGCCCACCGGACAGAGTCACCTACGAGCAGTACTTC.

This chain joins TRBV29-1 and TRBJ2-5; D possibly corresponds to TRBD2 (6 bases). The CDR3 is made up of 17 amino acids. Germline values: CDR1 SQVTM, CDR2 ANQGSEA. V was trimmed by 7 bases and J by 2 bases, leaving 26 bases between them. The CDR3 nucleotides read TGCAGCGCCCGAAGGGGCACAGGAGGGGCAATGCAAGAGACCCAGTACTTC. This encodes CSARRGTGGAMQETQYF.

V and J are TRBV19 and TRBJ2-1; D tentatively fits TRBD1 or TRBD2 (5 bases each). There are 15 residues in the CDR3. CDR1 LNHDA and CDR2 SQIVND come from the germline V gene (reference sequence). The germline V and J ends were trimmed by 2 bases and 5 bases, with 13 bases remaining between them. CDR3 in DNA: TGTGCCAGTAGTATACCGGGACGGATAAACAATGAGCAGTTCTTC. Translating gives CASSIPGRINNEQFF.

This clone turned up a few times. This sequence joins TRBV7-2 and TRBJ2-7; 13 nucleotides line up with TRBD2. V gave up 1 base and J gave up 3 bases; unmatched junction bases: 12. The CDR3 length is 19 residues. Germline V CDR1 and CDR2: SGHTA, FQGNSA. CDR3 in DNA: TGTGCCAGCAGCTTAGTGGCGGTGGGGACTAGCGGGACCCACTACGAGCAGTACTTC. Amino acids: CASSLVAVGTSGTHYEQYF.

The chain uses TRBV14 and TRBJ1-5; TRBD1 matches 7 bases. Germline lookup yields CDR1 SGHDN and CDR2 FVKESK. V was pared by 11 bases and J by 0 bases, with 19 bases of the junction left unmatched. The CDR3 length is 18 residues. The CDR3 DNA reads as TGTGCCGGACGACGCGGCCGGGACAGAATCTATAGCAATCAGCCCCAGCATTTT. Translating gives CAGRRGRDRIYSNQPQHF.

The rearrangement links TRBV7-3 to TRBJ2-5; 9 bases align to TRBD1. The DNA end favors TRBJ2-7, so the J call may be wrong. The CDR3 is 14 amino acids. The germline CDR1 and CDR2 sequences are SGHTA and FQGTGA. The CDR3 DNA sequence: TGTGCCAGCAGCTTAGGGGGACAGGGTTACGAGCAGTACTTC. It is translated as CASSLGGQGYEQYF.

The CDR3 DNA follows: TGTGCCAGCAGCAGGGGGCAGGGCTCCTACGAGCAGTACTTC. This gives the protein CASSRGQGSYEQYF. The chain recombines TRBV5-5 with TRBJ2-7, with TRBD1 identical over 7 bases. The CDR3 extends over 14 amino acids. The germline V gene has CDR1 SGHKS and CDR2 YYEKEE (reference sequence). J was trimmed by 0 bases and V by 4 bases; bases with no gene match: 4.

The chain has TRBV5-1 and TRBJ2-3; 14 bases line up with TRBD2. This CDR3 has 17 amino acids. Germline loops: CDR1 SGHRS, CDR2 YFSETQ. Unmatched junction bases numbered 9, after V lost 7 bases and J lost 2 bases. The CDR3 reads CASRPTSGRAFTDTQYF. The CDR3 region has the DNA TGCGCCAGCCGCCCGACTAGCGGGAGGGCCTTCACAGATACGCAGTATTTT.

This clone is a singleton in its sample. The chain links TRBV7-9 to TRBJ1-5; D remains ambiguous. Trimming left V 6 bases short and J 4 bases short, with 10 bases between. Germline V gene sequence: CDR1 SEHNR, CDR2 FQNEAQ (reference sequence). This CDR3 contains 13 residues. CDR3 residues: CASRAGGNQPQHF. For the CDR3, the DNA is TGTGCCAGCAGGGCAGGCGGTAATCAGCCCCAGCATTTT.

The rearrangement uses TRBV28 and TRBJ1-2, with a possible D match to TRBD1 (6 bases). V lost 6 bases and J 4 bases, leaving 9 bases between the germline ends. The germline gives CDR1 MDHEN, CDR2 SYDVKM. This CDR3 has 12 amino acids. This chain's CDR3 is CASRRGGYGYTF. Here the CDR3 DNA reads TGTGCCAGCAGAAGGGGGGGCTATGGCTACACCTTC.